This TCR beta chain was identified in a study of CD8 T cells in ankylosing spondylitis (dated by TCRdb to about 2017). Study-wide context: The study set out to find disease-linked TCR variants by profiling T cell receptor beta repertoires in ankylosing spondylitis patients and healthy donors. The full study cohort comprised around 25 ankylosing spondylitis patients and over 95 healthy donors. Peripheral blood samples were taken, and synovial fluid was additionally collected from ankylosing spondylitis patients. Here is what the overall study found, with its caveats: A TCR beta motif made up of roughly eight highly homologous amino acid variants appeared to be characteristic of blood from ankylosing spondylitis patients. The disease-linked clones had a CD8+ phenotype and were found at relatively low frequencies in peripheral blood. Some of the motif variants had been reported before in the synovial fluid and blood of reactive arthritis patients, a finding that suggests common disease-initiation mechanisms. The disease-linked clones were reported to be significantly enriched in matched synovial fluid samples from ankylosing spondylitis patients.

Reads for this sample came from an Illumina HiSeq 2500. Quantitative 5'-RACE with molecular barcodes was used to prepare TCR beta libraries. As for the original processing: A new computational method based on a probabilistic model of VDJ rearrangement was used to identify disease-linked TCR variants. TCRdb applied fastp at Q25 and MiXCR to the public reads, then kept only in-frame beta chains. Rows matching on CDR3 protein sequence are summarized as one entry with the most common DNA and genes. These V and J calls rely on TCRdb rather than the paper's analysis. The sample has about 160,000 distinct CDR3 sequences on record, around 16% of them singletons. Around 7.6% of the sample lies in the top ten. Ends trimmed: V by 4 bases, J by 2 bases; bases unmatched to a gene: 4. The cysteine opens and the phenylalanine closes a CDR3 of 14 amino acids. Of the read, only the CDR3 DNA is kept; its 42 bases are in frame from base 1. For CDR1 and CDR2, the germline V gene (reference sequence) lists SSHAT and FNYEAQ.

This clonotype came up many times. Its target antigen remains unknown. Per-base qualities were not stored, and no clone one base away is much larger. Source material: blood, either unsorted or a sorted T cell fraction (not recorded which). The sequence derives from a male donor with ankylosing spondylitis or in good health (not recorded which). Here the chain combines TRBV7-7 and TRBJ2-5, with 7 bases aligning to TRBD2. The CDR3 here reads CASSSSAGQETQYF. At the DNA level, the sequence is TGTGCCAGCAGCTCCTCAGCGGGGCAAGAGACCCAGTACTTC.